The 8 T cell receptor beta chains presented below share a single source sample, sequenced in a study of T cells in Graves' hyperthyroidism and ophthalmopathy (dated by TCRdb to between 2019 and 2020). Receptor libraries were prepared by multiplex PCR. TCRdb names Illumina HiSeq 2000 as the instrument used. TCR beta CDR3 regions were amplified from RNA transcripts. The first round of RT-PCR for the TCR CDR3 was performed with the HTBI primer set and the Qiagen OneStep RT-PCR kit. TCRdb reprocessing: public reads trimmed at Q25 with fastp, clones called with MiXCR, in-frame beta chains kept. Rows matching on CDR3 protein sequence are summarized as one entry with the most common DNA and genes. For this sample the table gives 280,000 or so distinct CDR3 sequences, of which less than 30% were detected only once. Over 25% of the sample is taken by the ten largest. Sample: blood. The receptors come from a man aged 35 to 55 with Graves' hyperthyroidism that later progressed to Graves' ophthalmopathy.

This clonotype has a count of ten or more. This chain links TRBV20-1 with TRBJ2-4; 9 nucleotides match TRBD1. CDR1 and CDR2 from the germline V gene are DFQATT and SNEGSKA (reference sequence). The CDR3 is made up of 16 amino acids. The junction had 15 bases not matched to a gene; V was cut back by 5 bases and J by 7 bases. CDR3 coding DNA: TGCAGTGCTCTAAATCGGGAACAGGGGGCCGGGAACATTCAGTACTTC. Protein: CSALNREQGAGNIQYF.

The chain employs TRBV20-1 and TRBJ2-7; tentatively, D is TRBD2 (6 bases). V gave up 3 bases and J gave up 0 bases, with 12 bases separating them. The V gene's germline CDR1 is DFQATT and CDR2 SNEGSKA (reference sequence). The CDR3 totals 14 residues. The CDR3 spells CSARTGGSSYEQYF. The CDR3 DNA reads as TGCAGTGCTAGGACCGGGGGTAGCTCCTACGAGCAGTACTTC.

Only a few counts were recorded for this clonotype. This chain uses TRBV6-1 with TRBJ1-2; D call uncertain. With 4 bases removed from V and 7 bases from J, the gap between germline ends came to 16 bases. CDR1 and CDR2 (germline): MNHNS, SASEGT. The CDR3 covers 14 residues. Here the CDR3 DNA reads TGTGCCAGCAGTGGTTTAGCTGGTATGGCTGGCTACACCTTC. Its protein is CASSGLAGMAGYTF.

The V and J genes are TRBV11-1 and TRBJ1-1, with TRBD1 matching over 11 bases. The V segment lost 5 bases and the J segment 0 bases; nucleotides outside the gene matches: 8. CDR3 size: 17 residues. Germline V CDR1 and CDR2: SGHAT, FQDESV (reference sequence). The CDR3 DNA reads TGTGCCAGCAGCCCCCGCTGGGACAGGGGGATGAACACTGAAGCTTTCTTT. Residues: CASSPRWDRGMNTEAFF.

The CDR3 loop reads CASSGGIDYGYTF. CDR3 nucleotides: TGTGCCAGCAGTGGGGGGATCGACTATGGCTACACCTTC. The gene calls are TRBV2 and TRBJ1-2; weak D call: TRBD1 (5 bases). Trimming shortened V by 4 bases and J by 3 bases, and 9 bases separated the two germline ends. This CDR3 contains 13 residues. Germline CDR1 is SNHLY and CDR2 is FYNNEI.

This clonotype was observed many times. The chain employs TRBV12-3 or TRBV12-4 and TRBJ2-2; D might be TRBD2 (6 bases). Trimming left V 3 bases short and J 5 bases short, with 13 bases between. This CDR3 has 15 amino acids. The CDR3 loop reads CASSFGGSWTGELFF. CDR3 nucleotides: TGTGCCAGCAGTTTTGGAGGGAGTTGGACCGGGGAGCTGTTTTTT.

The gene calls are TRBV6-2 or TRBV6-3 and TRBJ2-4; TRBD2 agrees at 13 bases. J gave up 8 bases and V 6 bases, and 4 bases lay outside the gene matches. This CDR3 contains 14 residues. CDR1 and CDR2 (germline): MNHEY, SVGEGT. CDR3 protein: CASSWTSGRHIQYF. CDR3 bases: TGTGCCAGCAGCTGGACTAGCGGGAGACACATTCAGTACTTC.

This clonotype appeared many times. CDR3 protein: CASSLQTSNQPQHF. The CDR3, as DNA: TGTGCCAGCAGCTTACAGACGAGCAATCAGCCCCAGCATTTT. J is TRBJ1-5 and V is TRBV7-2; D uncertain. This CDR3 contains 14 residues. Germline V lookup: CDR1 SGHTA, CDR2 FQGNSA. V lost 2 bases to trimming and J lost 1 base, with 6 bases between them. The whole variable domain, remainder taken from reference TRBV7-2 and TRBJ1-5, is GAGVSQSPSNKVTEKGKDVELRCDPISGHTALYWYRQSLGQGLEFLIYFQGNSAPDKSGLPSDRFSAERTGGSVSTLTIQRTQQEDSAVYLCASSLQTSNQPQHFGDGTRLSIL.